These 22 T cell receptor beta chains originate from one sample sequenced in a study of shared clonotypes between healthy human individuals (TCRdb year 2020). Receptors were amplified or captured by the immunoSEQ multiplex PCR assay. TCRdb provides this immuneACCESS table in a form limited to in-frame rearrangements. Some clones are lacking; in checked studies, under half of them reflect an unresolved V gene, and why the rest are absent is not known. The sample data list 550,000 to 800,000 clones, and about 90% of these were observed just once. The ten largest clones represent 34% of the sample. The sequenced sample was memory CD8+ T cells from PBMCs. The cell subset or site label corresponds to: CD45RO+ cells pooled with CCR7-negative TemRA cells. The receptors derive from a man between 18 and 29 years old in good health. Some clones in this sample may be carry-over from other donors' samples.

The chain combines TRBV6-5 with TRBJ2-1; D could derive from TRBD1 or TRBD2 (5 bases each). V lost 6 bases, J lost 0 bases, and 12 bases lay in between. The CDR3 contains 15 residues. CDR1 is MNHEY, CDR2 SVGAGI, per germline. For the CDR3, the DNA is TGTGCCAGCAGACCGGGACGAACCTCCTACAATGAGCAGTTCTTC. Protein product: CASRPGRTSYNEQFF.

The J gene is TRBJ2-6, the V gene TRBV19; 9 nucleotides match TRBD1. The CDR3 consists of 17 residues. V gave up 8 bases and J gave up 0 bases; unmatched junction bases: 8. The germline V gene has CDR1 LNHDA and CDR2 SQIVND (reference sequence). CDR3 protein: CASSSDRGYSGANVLTF. The CDR3 coding sequence is TGTGCCAGTTCCTCGGACAGGGGCTACTCTGGGGCCAACGTCCTGACTTTC.

The chain carries TRBV29-1 and TRBJ2-2; D is unresolved. The CDR3 has 12 residues. The germline V gene has CDR1 SQVTM and CDR2 ANQGSEA. V lost 4 bases and J lost 5, with 8 bases in between. The CDR3 is CSVAGQTGELFF. CDR3 DNA sequence: TGCAGCGTTGCCGGCCAAACCGGGGAGCTGTTTTTT.

The J gene is TRBJ1-5, the V gene TRBV5-8; 9 bases line up with TRBD1. V shed 4 bases and J 4 bases; nucleotides not matched to a gene: 6. The CDR3 runs 15 residues. The germline gives CDR1 SGHTS, CDR2 YDEGEE. The CDR3 is CASSHRGRENQPQHF. The DNA of the CDR3 is TGTGCCAGCAGCCACAGGGGGCGCGAGAATCAGCCCCAGCATTTT.

The rearrangement joins TRBV9 to TRBJ2-2; D possibly uses TRBD1 or TRBD2 (5 bases each). This CDR3 is 17 amino acids long. Germline loops: CDR1 SGDLS, CDR2 YYNGEE. V lost 0 bases to trimming and J lost 6 bases, with 18 bases between them. The CDR3 sequence: CASSVDLLMWGSGELFF. CDR3 bases: TGTGCCAGCAGCGTAGACCTACTTATGTGGGGGTCCGGGGAGCTGTTTTTT.

This clone came up once. The chain is built from TRBV4-1 and TRBJ1-1, with D tentatively TRBD1 (6 bases). The CDR3 consists of 17 residues. CDR1 MGHRA and CDR2 YSYEKL come from the germline V gene. V was trimmed by 4 bases and J by 0 bases, leaving 18 bases between them. CDR3 residues: CASSPRGRDEMNTEAFF. DNA of the CDR3: TGCGCCAGCAGCCCGAGGGGGAGAGACGAGATGAACACTGAAGCTTTCTTT.

The DNA of the CDR3 is TGTGCCAGCAGCTTAGCCCCCGGAGAAAACAATGAGCAGTTCTTC. It encodes CASSLAPGENNEQFF. This chain uses TRBV7-6 with TRBJ2-1, with D uncertain. The CDR3 is 15 amino acids. V was trimmed by 0 bases and J by 5 bases, leaving 11 bases between them. Germline V gene data show CDR1 as SGHVS and CDR2 as FNYEAQ.

The chain is built from TRBV27 and TRBJ1-6; D remains unclear. The CDR3 is 15 residues long. The germline V gene has CDR1 MNHEY and CDR2 SMNVEV (reference sequence). The V gene lost 6 bases and the J gene lost 0 bases, with 9 bases spanning the gap. CDR3 sequence (DNA): TGTGCCAGCAGACTATTGAGCTCCTATAATTCACCCCTCCACTTT. This translates into CASRLLSSYNSPLHF.

The chain recombines TRBV2 with TRBJ1-2, with TRBD1 identical over 10 bases. The V and J ends lost 4 bases and 6 bases, in that order; junction bases with no gene match: 8. Germline V lookup: CDR1 SNHLY, CDR2 FYNNEI. This CDR3 region has 15 residues. The CDR3 sequence is CASSGGDRGRDGYTF. The DNA of the CDR3 is TGTGCCAGCAGTGGAGGGGACAGGGGACGGGATGGCTACACCTTC.

The V gene is TRBV28, the J gene TRBJ2-1; TRBD1 aligns across 7 bases. Trimming at V came to 4 bases and at J to 7 bases, leaving 13 bases not matched to a gene. The CDR3 is 16 residues long. Germline V gene lookup returns CDR1 MDHEN and CDR2 SYDVKM. Here the CDR3 reads CASSSPRTGTGNEQFF. CDR3 coding DNA: TGTGCCAGCAGTTCCCCTAGGACAGGCACGGGTAATGAGCAGTTCTTC.

This rearrangement joins TRBV29-1 to TRBJ2-5; no firm D call. This CDR3 has 12 amino acids. CDR1 and CDR2 (germline): SQVTM, ANQGSEA. V was cut by 1 base and J by 5 bases, with 8 bases left in between. CDR3 in DNA: TGCAGCGTTGAAGGTCGGTGGGAGACCCAGTACTTC. This translates into CSVEGRWETQYF. The full variable domain, its missing parts supplied by reference TRBV29-1 and TRBJ2-5, is SAVISQKPSRDICQRGTSLTIQCQVDSQVTMMFWYRQQPGQSLTLIATANQGSEATYESGFVIDKFPISRPNLTFSTLTVSNMSPEDSSIYLCSVEGRWETQYFGPGTRLLVL.

The V gene is TRBV28, the J gene TRBJ1-3, with 7 bases identical to TRBD1. Unmatched junction bases numbered 5, after V lost 2 bases and J lost 4 bases. CDR1 MDHEN and CDR2 SYDVKM come from the germline V gene. The CDR3 is made up of 15 amino acids. The CDR3 loop is CASSLQSTGGNTIYF. The CDR3 DNA is TGTGCCAGCAGTTTACAATCGACAGGGGGAAACACCATATATTTT.

V is TRBV27 and J is TRBJ2-7; D remains unclear. The CDR3 spans 13 residues. Trimming pared 5 bases from V and 6 bases from J, leaving 14 bases between. The germline gives CDR1 MNHEY, CDR2 SMNVEV (reference sequence). CDR3 amino acids: CASSPIDGSEQYF. The DNA of the CDR3 is TGTGCCAGCAGTCCTATCGACGGCTCCGAGCAGTACTTC.

V is TRBV27 and J is TRBJ2-7; no clear D gene. The CDR3 sequence is 13 residues long. Deletions cut 6 bases from V and 0 bases from J, with 9 bases between. CDR1 is MNHEY, CDR2 SMNVEV, per germline (reference sequence). The CDR3 protein is CASSPYSSYEQYF. CDR3 nucleotide sequence: TGTGCCAGCAGCCCTTATAGCTCCTACGAGCAGTACTTC.

With regard to this clone: This same CDR3 is encoded by further DNA sequences in the sample. The rearrangement uses TRBV9 and TRBJ2-2, with D perhaps TRBD1 (6 bases). CDR3 length equals 15 residues. Germline V CDR1 and CDR2: SGDLS, YYNGEE. The V and J ends lost 2 bases and 0 bases respectively, with 8 bases between them. The CDR3 DNA reads as TGTGCCAGCAGCGTGGGGACAACGAACACCGGGGAGCTGTTTTTT. It is translated as CASSVGTTNTGELFF.

As to this clone: Additional DNA sequences in this sample encode the identical CDR3. This chain links TRBV27 with TRBJ1-2; D may be TRBD1 (6 bases). Germline CDR1 is MNHEY and CDR2 is SMNVEV (reference sequence). This CDR3 spans 17 amino acids. Trimming took 0 bases from V and 0 from J, leaving 14 bases between them. The chain's CDR3 is CASSLSSRGRTNYGYTF. Written as DNA, the CDR3 is TGTGCCAGCAGTTTATCAAGCAGGGGTCGAACTAACTATGGCTACACCTTC.

This chain uses TRBV2 with TRBJ2-6; D is unclear. The ends were cut back, 6 bases at V and 4 bases at J, with 13 bases in the middle. In germline, CDR1 is SNHLY, CDR2 FYNNEI. This CDR3 contains 15 residues. The chain's CDR3 is CASRDPPEGANVLTF. The CDR3 DNA is TGTGCCAGCAGGGATCCCCCGGAAGGGGCCAACGTCCTGACTTTC.

The rearrangement uses TRBV7-9 and TRBJ1-5; no firm D call. Trimming removed 5 bases at V and 5 bases at J, with 10 bases between. This CDR3 contains 13 residues. Germline CDR1 is SEHNR and CDR2 is FQNEAQ (reference sequence). The CDR3 sequence is CASSTSQYQPQHF. The CDR3 DNA is TGTGCCAGCAGCACTAGCCAATATCAGCCCCAGCATTTT. The variable domain in full, completed from reference TRBV7-9 and TRBJ1-5, reads DTGVSQNPRHKITKRGQNVTFRCDPISEHNRLYWYRQTLGQGPEFLTYFQNEAQLEKSRLLSDRFSAERPKGSFSTLEIQRTEQGDSAMYLCASSTSQYQPQHFGDGTRLSIL.

This clone turned up a few times. The genes are TRBV5-5 and TRBJ1-2; D ambiguous. The CDR3 sequence is 14 residues long. Trimming took 0 bases from V and 4 from J, leaving 10 bases between them. The germline V gene encodes CDR1 SGHKS and CDR2 YYEKEE (reference sequence). CDR3 DNA: TGTGCCAGCAGCTTGGCCGAGGTTTCCTATGGCTACACCTTC. Amino acids: CASSLAEVSYGYTF.

The chain carries TRBV10-3 and TRBJ2-2; 9 bases map to TRBD1. The CDR3 length is 17 residues. V was clipped by 10 bases and J by 1 base; unmatched bases: 13. Germline V gene data show CDR1 as ENHRY and CDR2 as SYGVKD. CDR3 amino acids: CATADRGRVENTGELFF. The CDR3, as DNA: TGTGCCACCGCGGACAGGGGAAGGGTGGAGAACACCGGGGAGCTGTTTTTT.

The V and J genes are TRBV5-5 and TRBJ2-5; possibly TRBD1 for D (6 bases). The CDR3 has 17 residues. Germline V gene lookup returns CDR1 SGHKS and CDR2 YYEKEE (reference sequence). The V end was cut by 0 bases, the J end by 1 base, with 16 bases between. The CDR3 here is CASSLVWVRTVQETQYF. CDR3 in DNA: TGTGCCAGCAGCTTGGTTTGGGTAAGGACAGTCCAAGAGACCCAGTACTTC.

The genes are TRBV7-9 and TRBJ1-1; 9 bases are shared with TRBD1. V shed 3 bases, J shed 3 bases, and the junction held 11 bases outside the gene matches. In germline, CDR1 is SEHNR, CDR2 FQNEAQ (reference sequence). The CDR3 has 17 amino acids. DNA for the CDR3: TGTGCCAGCAGCTTCCCGGGACAGGGTGGGTTGCACACTGAAGCTTTCTTT. It specifies CASSFPGQGGLHTEAFF.